The sequence of this TCR beta chain was determined in a study of identical twins. Donors uniformly comprised healthy Caucasians. This clonotype was seen ten or more times. TCRdb analysed the 5' RACE reads with MiXCR anew, one entry per CDR3 protein. This table holds around 670,000 distinct CDR3 sequences, around 5.7% found once. The V gene's germline CDR1 is SGHTA and CDR2 FQGNSA. This CDR3 contains 12 residues. With 6 bases removed from V and 6 bases from J, the gap between germline ends came to 12 bases. The chain employs TRBV7-2 and TRBJ2-7; tentatively, D is TRBD2 (5 bases). This sequence originates from a man aged 18-30 years in good health. Material: naive T cells sorted from blood. CDR3 nucleotides: TGTGCCAGCAGTTACGCGGGCCCCGAGCAGTACTTC. This sequence encodes CASSYAGPEQYF.